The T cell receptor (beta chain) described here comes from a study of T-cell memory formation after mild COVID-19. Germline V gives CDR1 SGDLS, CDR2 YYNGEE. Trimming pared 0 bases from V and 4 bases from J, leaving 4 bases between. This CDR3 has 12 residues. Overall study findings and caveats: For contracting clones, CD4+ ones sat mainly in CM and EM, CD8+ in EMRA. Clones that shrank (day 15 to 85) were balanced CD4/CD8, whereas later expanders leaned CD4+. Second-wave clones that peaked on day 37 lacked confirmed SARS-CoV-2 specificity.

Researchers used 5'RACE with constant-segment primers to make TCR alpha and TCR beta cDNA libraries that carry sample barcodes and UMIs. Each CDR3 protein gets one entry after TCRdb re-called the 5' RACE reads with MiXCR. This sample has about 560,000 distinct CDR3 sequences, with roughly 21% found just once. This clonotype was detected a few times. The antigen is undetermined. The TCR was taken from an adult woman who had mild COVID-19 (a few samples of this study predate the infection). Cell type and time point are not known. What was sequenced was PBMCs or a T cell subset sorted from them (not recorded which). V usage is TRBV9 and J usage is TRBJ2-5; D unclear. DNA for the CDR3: TGTGCCAGCAGCGTAGGATCAGAGACCCAGTACTTC. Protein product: CASSVGSETQYF.